This TCR beta chain originates from a study of OX40 agonist ivuxolimab in advanced cancers. Sequencing was performed with immunoSEQ multiplex PCR; in TCRdb, only in-frame clones are kept and a portion is missing. The sample yields about 77,000 clones, around 90% seen once. Sequencing was performed on CD4+ or CD8+ T cells sorted from blood, taken in a trial of the OX40 agonist ivuxolimab. The clonotype originates from an adult with an advanced solid tumor such as melanoma, head and neck, liver or kidney cancer.

CDR3 in DNA: TGTGCCAGCAGTTCCCTAATTAGCGGGGGGGTGGGAGAGACCCAGTACTTC. It encodes CASSSLISGGVGETQYF. The rearrangement uses TRBV28 and TRBJ2-5; 11 nucleotides agree with TRBD2. The V and J ends lost 4 bases and 4 bases, in that order; junction bases with no gene match: 11. This CDR3 comprises 17 residues. Germline values: CDR1 MDHEN, CDR2 SYDVKM. The variable domain in full, completed from reference TRBV28 and TRBJ2-5, reads DVKVTQSSRYLVKRTGEKVFLECVQDMDHENMFWYRQDPGLGLRLIYFSYDVKMKEKGDIPEGYSVSREKKERFSLILESASTNQTSMYLCASSSLISGGVGETQYFGPGTRLLVL.